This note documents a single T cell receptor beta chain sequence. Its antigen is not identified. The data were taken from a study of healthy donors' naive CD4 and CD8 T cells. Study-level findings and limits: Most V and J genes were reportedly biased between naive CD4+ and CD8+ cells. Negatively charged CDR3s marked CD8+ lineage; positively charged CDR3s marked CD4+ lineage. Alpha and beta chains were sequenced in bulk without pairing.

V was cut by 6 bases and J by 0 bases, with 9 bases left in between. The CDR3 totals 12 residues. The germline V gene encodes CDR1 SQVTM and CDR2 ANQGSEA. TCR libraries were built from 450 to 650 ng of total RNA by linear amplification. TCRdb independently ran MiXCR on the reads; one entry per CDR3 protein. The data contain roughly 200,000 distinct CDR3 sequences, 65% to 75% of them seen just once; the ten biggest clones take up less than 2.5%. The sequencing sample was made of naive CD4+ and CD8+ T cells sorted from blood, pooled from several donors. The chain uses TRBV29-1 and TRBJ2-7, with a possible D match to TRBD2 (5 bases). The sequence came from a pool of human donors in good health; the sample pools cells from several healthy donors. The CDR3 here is CSVHGDSYEQYF. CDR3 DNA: TGCAGCGTCCACGGGGACTCCTACGAGCAGTACTTC.